Listed below are T cell receptor beta chains from one sample, sequenced in a study of blood T cell repertoires in COVID-19. This table comes from immunoSEQ multiplex PCR, and its TCRdb copy is limited to in-frame clones, with some not included. The repertoire holds roughly 250,000 clones, roughly 79% seen once, with 1.5% to 2% in the top ten. Sequencing used peripheral blood. All receptors come from a woman older than 75 with acute or convalescent COVID-19. Both conserved end residues are part of each CDR3. Each record gives: CDR3 protein, CDR3 DNA, clone size, J gene, V gene, D gene. A D gene is named only where the DNA matches it firmly. For some rows the clone size is stated as once, few or many, or as a class when expanded; others skip it.

CDR3: CASSYLGSTTF
DNA: TGTGCCAGCAGTTATTTGGGCTCCACCACCTTC
size: .
J: TRBJ1-2
V: TRBV6-5
D: .

CDR3: CASSSLPGQRYGYTF
DNA: TGTGCCAGCAGCTCTCTTCCGGGACAGCGGTATGGCTACACCTTC
size: few
J: TRBJ1-2
V: TRBV7-2
D: TRBD1

CDR3: CATSLRTGWNTIYF
DNA: TGTGCCACTTCCTTACGGACAGGGTGGAACACCATATATTTT
size: .
J: TRBJ1-3
V: TRBV6-5
D: TRBD1

CDR3: CASSLRTSGSTDTQYF
DNA: TGTGCCAGTAGTCTTAGGACTAGCGGAAGCACAGATACGCAGTATTTT
size: .
J: TRBJ2-3
V: TRBV19
D: TRBD2

CDR3: CASLGQGRYSNQPQHF
DNA: TGTGCCAGTCTCGGACAGGGAAGATATAGCAATCAGCCCCAGCATTTT
size: .
J: TRBJ1-5
V: TRBV7-9
D: TRBD1

CDR3: CASSPLGNTGELFF
DNA: TGTGCCAGCTCACCATTGGGCAACACCGGGGAGCTGTTTTTT
size: .
J: TRBJ2-2
V: TRBV18
D: .

CDR3: CASSPNGAGGNEKLFF
DNA: TGTGCCAGCAGCCCTAATGGCGCAGGGGGTAATGAAAAACTGTTTTTT
size: .
J: TRBJ1-4
V: TRBV7-6
D: TRBD1

CDR3: CASSLGAGTAYEQYF
DNA: TGTGCCAGCAGCTTAGGAGCGGGAACCGCCTACGAGCAGTACTTC
size: .
J: TRBJ2-7
V: TRBV11-2
D: TRBD2

CDR3: CASSLSGGSLNGYTF
DNA: TGTGCCAGCAGTTTATCGGGCGGGAGCCTTAATGGCTACACCTTC
size: .
J: TRBJ1-2
V: TRBV27
D: .

CDR3: CASSPGQSTDTQYF
DNA: TGTGCCAGTAGCCCGGGACAGTCCACAGATACGCAGTATTTT
size: .
J: TRBJ2-3
V: TRBV19
D: TRBD1

CDR3: CASSPKRGYSNQPQHF
DNA: TGTGCCAGCAGCCCGAAGAGGGGGTATAGCAATCAGCCCCAGCATTTT
size: .
J: TRBJ1-5
V: TRBV2
D: .

CDR3: CASSPSGRRAEQYF
DNA: TGTGCCAGCAGCCCTAGCGGGAGGCGGGCCGAGCAGTACTTC
size: .
J: TRBJ2-7
V: TRBV3-1/TRBV3-2
D: TRBD2

CDR3: CASSLGTASRETQYF
DNA: TGCGCCAGCAGCTTGGGCACAGCCAGCCGAGAGACCCAGTACTTC
size: .
J: TRBJ2-5
V: TRBV5-1
D: .

CDR3: CASSGISAGRVGETQYF
DNA: TGTGCCAGCAGTGGTATCTCGGCGGGAAGGGTTGGGGAGACCCAGTACTTC
size: .
J: TRBJ2-5
V: TRBV6-1
D: .

CDR3: CASSLRGGYGYTF
DNA: TGTGCCAGCAGCTTACGAGGGGGCTATGGCTACACCTTC
size: .
J: TRBJ1-2
V: TRBV11-3
D: .

CDR3: CASSGRDRDLWAKNIQYF
DNA: TGTGCCAGCAGCGGCCGGGACAGGGATCTGTGGGCCAAAAACATTCAGTACTTC
size: .
J: TRBJ2-4
V: TRBV11-3
D: TRBD1

CDR3: CASSLRDSGPYEQYF
DNA: TGTGCCAGCAGCTTACGGGACAGTGGGCCCTACGAGCAGTACTTC
size: .
J: TRBJ2-7
V: TRBV7-2
D: TRBD1

CDR3: CASSWTPLANTEAFF
DNA: TGTGCCAGCAGTTGGACACCCCTTGCGAACACTGAAGCTTTCTTT
size: .
J: TRBJ1-1
V: TRBV28
D: .

CDR3: CASSVKGIVDTEAFF
DNA: TGTGCCAGCAGCGTAAAGGGGATTGTAGACACTGAAGCTTTCTTT
size: .
J: TRBJ1-1
V: TRBV9
D: .

CDR3: CASSQASGPSSYNEQFF
DNA: TGCGCCAGCAGCCAAGCTAGCGGACCGAGCTCCTACAATGAGCAGTTCTTC
size: .
J: TRBJ2-1
V: TRBV4-1
D: TRBD2

CDR3: CASSHGQAFDNEQFF
DNA: TGTGCCAGCAGCCACGGACAGGCCTTCGACAATGAGCAGTTCTTC
size: .
J: TRBJ2-1
V: TRBV7-8
D: TRBD1

CDR3: CASSLSGTHGYTF
DNA: TGTGCCAGCAGTTTATCCGGGACTCATGGCTACACCTTC
size: .
J: TRBJ1-2
V: TRBV27
D: .

CDR3: CASSESDRGINSPLHF
DNA: TGTGCCAGCAGTGAATCGGACAGGGGGATTAATTCACCCCTCCACTTT
size: .
J: TRBJ1-6
V: TRBV25-1
D: TRBD1

CDR3: CASSRGTTIRYEQYF
DNA: TGTGCCAGCAGCCGCGGGACTACGATTAGGTACGAGCAGTACTTC
size: .
J: TRBJ2-7
V: TRBV6-2/TRBV6-3
D: TRBD2

CDR3: CASSLGGTGLETQYF
DNA: TGTGCCAGCAGCTTAGGGGGGACAGGGCTAGAGACCCAGTACTTC
size: .
J: TRBJ2-5
V: TRBV7-3
D: TRBD1

CDR3: CASSSRTETGSYGYTF
DNA: TGTGCCAGCAGCTCAAGAACTGAGACAGGGAGTTATGGCTACACCTTC
size: few
J: TRBJ1-2
V: TRBV7-9
D: TRBD1

CDR3: CASSQQLAGGTDTQYF
DNA: TGTGCCAGCAGCCAACAACTAGCGGGGGGCACAGATACGCAGTATTTT
size: .
J: TRBJ2-3
V: TRBV4-2
D: TRBD2

CDR3: CASSPQGTGTEAFF
DNA: TGTGCCAGCAGCCCACAGGGGACCGGCACTGAAGCTTTCTTT
size: .
J: TRBJ1-1
V: TRBV9
D: TRBD1

CDR3: CASRGQGVLNEKLFF
DNA: TGTGCCAGCAGGGGACAGGGGGTCCTTAATGAAAAACTGTTTTTT
size: .
J: TRBJ1-4
V: TRBV2
D: TRBD1

CDR3: CASSTQGARDQPQHF
DNA: TGTGCCAGTAGTACGCAGGGGGCTAGGGATCAGCCCCAGCATTTT
size: .
J: TRBJ1-5
V: TRBV19
D: TRBD1

CDR3: CASSAGGLLSGDTQYF
DNA: TGTGCCAGCAGCGCGGGGGGCCTGTTAAGCGGTGATACGCAGTATTTT
size: .
J: TRBJ2-3
V: TRBV9
D: .

CDR3: CASSSPPVQSFGYTF
DNA: TGTGCCAGCAGCTCTCCCCCAGTCCAGTCATTTGGCTACACCTTC
size: .
J: TRBJ1-2
V: TRBV5-8
D: .

CDR3: CASSVGTAYEQYF
DNA: TGCGCCAGCAGCGTCGGTACTGCCTACGAGCAGTACTTC
size: .
J: TRBJ2-7
V: TRBV5-1
D: .

CDR3: CASSLSASAEQYF
DNA: TGTGCCAGCAGTTTAAGCGCCTCGGCCGAGCAGTACTTC
size: .
J: TRBJ2-7
V: TRBV12-3/TRBV12-4
D: .

CDR3: CASSRGHAYEQYF
DNA: TGTGCCAGCAGCCGGGGACATGCGTACGAGCAGTACTTC
size: .
J: TRBJ2-7
V: TRBV3-1/TRBV3-2
D: .

CDR3: CASSLEAGARAYEQYF
DNA: TGCGCCAGCAGCTTGGAGGCGGGGGCCCGGGCCTACGAGCAGTACTTC
size: .
J: TRBJ2-7
V: TRBV5-1
D: .

CDR3: CASSIFLTGQEGGYTF
DNA: TGTGCCAGTAGTATATTCTTGACGGGACAGGAAGGTGGCTACACCTTC
size: .
J: TRBJ1-2
V: TRBV19
D: TRBD1

CDR3: CASSTVEGREHNEQFF
DNA: TGTGCCAGTAGTACGGTAGAGGGGAGGGAGCACAATGAGCAGTTCTTC
size: once
J: TRBJ2-1
V: TRBV19
D: TRBD2

CDR3: CAIRQGTTNEKLFF
DNA: TGTGCCATCAGACAGGGGACAACTAATGAAAAACTGTTTTTT
size: .
J: TRBJ1-4
V: TRBV10-3
D: TRBD1

CDR3: CASRTGGVTGELFF
DNA: TGTGCCAGCAGGACAGGGGGGGTGACCGGGGAGCTGTTTTTT
size: .
J: TRBJ2-2
V: TRBV28
D: TRBD1

CDR3: CASSFRGRGETQYF
DNA: TGTGCCAGCAGCTTTCGCGGGAGAGGGGAGACCCAGTACTTC
size: .
J: TRBJ2-5
V: TRBV13
D: TRBD2

CDR3: CASSQDLPSAIVRQYF
DNA: TGTGCCAGCAGCCAAGATCTTCCGAGCGCGATCGTCCGGCAGTACTTC
size: .
J: TRBJ2-7
V: TRBV14
D: .

CDR3: CASSSGLSANEKLFF
DNA: TGCGCCAGCAGTTCGGGACTTTCAGCTAATGAAAAACTGTTTTTT
size: .
J: TRBJ1-4
V: TRBV4-3
D: .

CDR3: CASSYGDKGSNQPQHF
DNA: TGTGCCAGCAGTTACGGGGACAAGGGGAGCAATCAGCCCCAGCATTTT
size: once
J: TRBJ1-5
V: TRBV6-6
D: .

CDR3: CASSSGRTNYGYTF
DNA: TGTGCCAGTAGTAGTGGGAGAACTAACTATGGCTACACCTTC
size: .
J: TRBJ1-2
V: TRBV19
D: .

CDR3: CASSLDRQGGYTF
DNA: TGCGCCAGCAGCTTGGATCGACAGGGCGGCTACACCTTC
size: .
J: TRBJ1-2
V: TRBV5-1
D: TRBD1

CDR3: CASSHSAGGAETQYF
DNA: TGTGCCAGCAGCCACTCGGCAGGGGGCGCGGAGACCCAGTACTTC
size: .
J: TRBJ2-5
V: TRBV21-1
D: .

CDR3: CASSFKAGETQYF
DNA: TGTGCCAGCAGTTTTAAAGCGGGCGAGACCCAGTACTTC
size: .
J: TRBJ2-5
V: TRBV27
D: .